This TCR beta chain emerged from a study of cytomegalovirus exposure and HLA in healthy donors. Study information: The 110 or so validation repertoires were produced on the same platform as the approximately 620 repertoires of the first cohort. This was reported in a later analysis.

The donors were part of the validation cohort of 120 subjects. That cohort was separate from the first cohort, which comprised 500 to 700 subjects. A remark on this clone: The antigen is undetermined.

Findings and caveats of the study: Specificity for CMV antigens was confirmed in vitro for a few of the CMV-associated chains. TCR clusters originating in the first cohort tended to co-occur in the approximately 130 validation repertoires, according to a later analysis.

Using immunoSEQ multiplex PCR, the repertoire was profiled, and TCRdb retains in-frame clones only, with some absent. The table has 140,000 to 150,000 clones, about 94% seen once. Deletions cut 8 bases from V and 2 bases from J, with 13 bases between. Looked up from germline, CDR1 is SNHLY and CDR2 is FYNNEI. The CDR3 is made up of 14 amino acids. The sequenced sample consisted of PBMCs. V usage is TRBV2 and J usage is TRBJ1-3, with no clear D. The TCR sequence derives from a man younger than 30 in good health and CMV-seropositive. The CDR3 DNA sequence: TGTGCCAGCTCTGCAGAACCTGCTGGAAACACCATATATTTT. Encoded protein: CASSAEPAGNTIYF.